Presented here are 13 T cell receptor beta chains from one specimen sequenced in a study of blood T cell repertoires in COVID-19. The table came from immunoSEQ multiplex PCR; TCRdb's copy has only in-frame clones and leaves some out. The data show some 87,000 clones, around four fifths seen once. The source material was peripheral blood. These receptors were collected from a human donor in a cohort sampled during active COVID-19.

Comment on this clone: The junction differs from germline at one of its ends, possibly a read error. The chain has TRBV11-1 and TRBJ1-1; 7 bases align to TRBD1. This CDR3 has 16 amino acids. The V gene's germline CDR1 is SGHAT and CDR2 FQDESV (reference sequence). CDR3 amino acids: CASSRRQGILNTETFF. CDR3 coding DNA: TGTGCCAGCAGCCGGCGACAGGGAATCCTGAACACTGAAACTTTCTTT.

This chain connects TRBV6-2 or TRBV6-3 to TRBJ1-1, with TRBD1 matching over 8 bases. V lost 3 bases to trimming and J lost 3 bases; unmatched junction nucleotides: 12. Germline assignment: CDR1 MNHEY and CDR2 SVGEGT. CDR3 length: 17 amino acids. In DNA, the CDR3 is TGTGCCAGCAGTTATCGGACGTCAGGGGGCGGTCACACTGAAGCTTTCTTT. Translation gives CASSYRTSGGGHTEAFF.

The chain uses TRBV4-2 and TRBJ2-2; 9 nucleotides line up with TRBD1. Unmatched junction bases numbered 4, after V lost 3 bases and J lost 2 bases. The CDR3 is made up of 16 amino acids. Germline CDR1 is LGHNA and CDR2 is YNFKEQ. The CDR3 is CASSQKTGGNTGELFF. In DNA, the CDR3 is TGTGCCAGCAGCCAGAAGACAGGGGGAAACACCGGGGAGCTGTTTTTT.

CDR3 in amino acids: CATSRRDTHNEQFF. CDR3 nucleotide sequence: TGTGCCACATCTCGACGGGACACTCACAATGAGCAGTTCTTC. The chain joins TRBV19 to TRBJ2-1; a weak D match, TRBD1 (6 bases). The CDR3 is 14 residues long. The germline gives CDR1 LNHDA, CDR2 SQIVND (reference sequence). Trimming took 10 bases from V and 5 from J, leaving 18 bases between them.

This sequence joins TRBV3-1 (or the pseudogene TRBV3-2) and TRBJ1-1, with TRBD1 as a possible D gene (6 bases). The CDR3 is made up of 16 amino acids. Between the trimmed V and J ends, which lost 3 bases and 11 bases, there was a span of 25 bases. CDR1 and CDR2 from the germline V gene are LGHDT and YNNKEL (reference sequence). The CDR3 is CASSHERGGARRGAFF. The CDR3 DNA follows: TGTGCCAGCAGCCATGAGCGAGGGGGGGCGAGGAGAGGGGCTTTCTTT.

The genes are TRBV5-1 and TRBJ2-1; a weak D match, TRBD2 (5 bases). The CDR3 extends over 15 amino acids. CDR1 is SGHRS, CDR2 YFSETQ, per germline. Deletions cut 5 bases from V and 1 base from J, with 13 bases between. CDR3 coding DNA: TGCGCCAGCAGGGCCGGCGGGCGGTCCTACAATGAGCAGTTCTTC. It encodes CASRAGGRSYNEQFF.

This chain uses TRBV5-1 with TRBJ2-1, with D tentatively TRBD1 (5 bases). The CDR3 runs 14 residues. V shed 4 bases and J shed 5 bases, with 13 bases lying between them. Germline V gives CDR1 SGHRS, CDR2 YFSETQ. The CDR3 reads CASSPPDINNEQFF. As DNA, the CDR3 is TGCGCCAGCAGCCCACCGGACATAAACAATGAGCAGTTCTTC.

The chain combines TRBV11-2 with TRBJ2-3; D not certain. V was shortened by 1 base and J by 6 bases, with 11 bases between the two germline ends. The CDR3 is 14 amino acids. Germline V CDR1 and CDR2: SGHAT, FQNNGV. The CDR3 nucleotides read TGTGCCAGCAGCTTAGCAGGCGTGAGCGATACGCAGTATTTT. It yields the protein CASSLAGVSDTQYF.

V usage is TRBV11-2 and J usage is TRBJ2-7; 7 nucleotides line up with TRBD2. This CDR3 contains 15 residues. V dropped 5 bases and J dropped 2; count of bases not matched to a gene: 9. The germline CDR1 and CDR2 sequences are SGHAT and FQNNGV. Written as DNA, the CDR3 is TGTGCCAGCAGCCGATTTGGGGGGGGTACCTACGAGCAGTACTTC. This translates into CASSRFGGGTYEQYF.

The chain uses TRBV18 and TRBJ1-2; 7 positions agree with TRBD1. Germline assignment: CDR1 KGHSH and CDR2 LQKENI. Germline trimming cut 3 bases from V and 2 bases from J; bases unmatched to any gene: 6. This CDR3 contains 15 residues. The CDR3 sequence: CASSPWTGPNYGYTF. The CDR3 DNA sequence: TGTGCCAGCTCACCTTGGACAGGCCCCAACTATGGCTACACCTTC.

The chain has TRBV5-6 and TRBJ2-4; 9 positions agree with TRBD1. V was pared by 4 bases and J by 3 bases, with 5 bases of the junction left unmatched. The germline gives CDR1 SGHDT, CDR2 YYEEEE. The CDR3 covers 15 residues. The CDR3 is CASSTVDRGKNIQYF. The CDR3 DNA reads TGTGCCAGCAGCACCGTGGACAGGGGCAAAAACATTCAGTACTTC.

The CDR3: CASSFMGAETQYF. For the CDR3, the DNA is TGTGCCAGCAGCTTCATGGGGGCTGAGACCCAGTACTTC. This chain links TRBV7-2 with TRBJ2-5; D possibly corresponds to TRBD1 (6 bases). Trimming stripped 3 bases from V and 5 bases from J, with 10 bases between. This CDR3 is built from 13 residues. Germline V CDR1 and CDR2: SGHTA, FQGNSA.

CDR3 DNA sequence: TGTGCCAGCAGCTCTTCTGGACAGGGAGGTAACTATGGCTACACCTTC. It encodes CASSSSGQGGNYGYTF. The genes are TRBV5-4 and TRBJ1-2; TRBD1 matches at 8 bases. Per germline, CDR1 SGHNT and CDR2 YYREEE (reference sequence). V lost 3 bases and J lost 1; bases outside the gene matches: 8. The CDR3 has 16 amino acids.